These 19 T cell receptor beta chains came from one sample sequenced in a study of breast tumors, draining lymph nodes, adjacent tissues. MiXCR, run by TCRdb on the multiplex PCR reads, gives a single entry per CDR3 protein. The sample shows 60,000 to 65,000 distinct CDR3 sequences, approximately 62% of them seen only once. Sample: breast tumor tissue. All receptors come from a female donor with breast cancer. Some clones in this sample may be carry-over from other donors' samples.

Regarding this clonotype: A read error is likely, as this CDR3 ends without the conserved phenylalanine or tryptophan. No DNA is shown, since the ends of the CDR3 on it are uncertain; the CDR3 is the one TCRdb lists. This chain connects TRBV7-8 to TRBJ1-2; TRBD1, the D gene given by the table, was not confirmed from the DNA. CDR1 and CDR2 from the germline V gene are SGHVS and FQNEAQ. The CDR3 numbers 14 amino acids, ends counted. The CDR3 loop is CASSLASGTIIPTL.

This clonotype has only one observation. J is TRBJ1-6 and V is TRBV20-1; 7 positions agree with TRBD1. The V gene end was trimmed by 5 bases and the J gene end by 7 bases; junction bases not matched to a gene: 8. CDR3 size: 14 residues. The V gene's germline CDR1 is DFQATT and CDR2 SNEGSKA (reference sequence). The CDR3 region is CSAAPGQTNSPLHF. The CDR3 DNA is TGCAGTGCTGCCCCGGGACAGACAAATTCACCCCTCCACTTT.

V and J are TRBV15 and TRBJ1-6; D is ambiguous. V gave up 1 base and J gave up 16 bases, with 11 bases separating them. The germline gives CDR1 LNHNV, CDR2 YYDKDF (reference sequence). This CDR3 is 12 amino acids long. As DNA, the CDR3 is TGTGCCACCAGCAGAGTATACGGGCCGCTCCACTTT. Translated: CATSRVYGPLHF.

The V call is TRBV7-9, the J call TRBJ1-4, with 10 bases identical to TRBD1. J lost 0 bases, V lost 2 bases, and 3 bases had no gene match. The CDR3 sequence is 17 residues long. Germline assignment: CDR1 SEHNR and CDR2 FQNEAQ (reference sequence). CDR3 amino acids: CASSLWDRGATNEKLFF. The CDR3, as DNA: TGTGCCAGCAGCTTATGGGACAGGGGAGCAACTAATGAAAAACTGTTTTTT.

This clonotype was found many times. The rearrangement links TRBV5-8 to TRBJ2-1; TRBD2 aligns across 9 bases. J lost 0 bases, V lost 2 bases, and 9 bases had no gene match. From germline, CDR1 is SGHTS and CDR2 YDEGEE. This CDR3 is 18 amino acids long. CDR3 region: CASSLGVQRGASYNEQFF. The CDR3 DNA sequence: TGTGCCAGCAGCTTAGGGGTCCAGCGGGGGGCCTCCTACAATGAGCAGTTCTTC. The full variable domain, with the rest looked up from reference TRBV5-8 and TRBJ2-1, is EAGVTQSPTHLIKTRGQQATLRCSPISGHTSVYWYQQALGLGLQFLLWYDEGEERNRGNFPPRFSGRQFPNYSSELNVNALELEDSALYLCASSLGVQRGASYNEQFFGPGTRLTVL.

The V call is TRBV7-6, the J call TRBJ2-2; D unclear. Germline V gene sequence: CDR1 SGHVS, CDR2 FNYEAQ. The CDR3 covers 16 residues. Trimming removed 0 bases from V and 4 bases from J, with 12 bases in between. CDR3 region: CASSLAGYRPTGELFF. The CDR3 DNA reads TGTGCCAGCAGCTTAGCGGGGTACCGGCCCACCGGGGAGCTGTTTTTT.

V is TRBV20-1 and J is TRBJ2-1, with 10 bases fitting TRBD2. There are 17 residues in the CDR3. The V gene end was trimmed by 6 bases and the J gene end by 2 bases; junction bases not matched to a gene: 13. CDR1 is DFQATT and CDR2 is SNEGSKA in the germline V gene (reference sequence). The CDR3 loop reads CSAGTAETSGAYNEQFF. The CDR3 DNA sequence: TGCAGTGCCGGGACAGCCGAAACTAGCGGGGCCTACAATGAGCAGTTCTTC.

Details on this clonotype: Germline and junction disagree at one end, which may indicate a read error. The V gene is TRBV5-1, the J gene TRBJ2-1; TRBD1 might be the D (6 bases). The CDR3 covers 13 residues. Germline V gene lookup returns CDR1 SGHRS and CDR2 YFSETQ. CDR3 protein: CASSLPQGDDQFF. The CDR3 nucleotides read TGCGCCAGCAGCTTACCACAGGGTGATGACCAGTTCTTC.

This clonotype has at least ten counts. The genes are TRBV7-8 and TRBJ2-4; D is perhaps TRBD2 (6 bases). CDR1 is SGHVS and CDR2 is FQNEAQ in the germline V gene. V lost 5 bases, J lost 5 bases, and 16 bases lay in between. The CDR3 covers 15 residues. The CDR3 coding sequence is TGTGCCAGCAGCCCATTGCGGGATCCCGAAAACATTCAGTACTTC. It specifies CASSPLRDPENIQYF.

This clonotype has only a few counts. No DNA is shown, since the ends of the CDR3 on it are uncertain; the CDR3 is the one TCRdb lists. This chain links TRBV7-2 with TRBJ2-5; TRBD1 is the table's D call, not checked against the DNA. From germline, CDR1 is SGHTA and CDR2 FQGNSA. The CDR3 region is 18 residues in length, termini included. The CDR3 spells CASSFYICSGQHQETQYF.

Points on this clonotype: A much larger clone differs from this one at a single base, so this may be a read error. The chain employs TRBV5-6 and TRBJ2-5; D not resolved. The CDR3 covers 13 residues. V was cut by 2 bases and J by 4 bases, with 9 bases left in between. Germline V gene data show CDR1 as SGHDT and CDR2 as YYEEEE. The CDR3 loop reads CASSFWGAETQYF. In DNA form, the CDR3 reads TGTGCCAGCAGCTTTTGGGGTGCAGAGACCCAGTACTTC. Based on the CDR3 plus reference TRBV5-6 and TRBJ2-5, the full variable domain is DAGVTQSPTHLIKTRGQQVTLRCSPKSGHDTVSWYQQALGQGPQFIFQYYEEEERQRGNFPDRFSGHQFPNYSSELNVNALLLGDSALYLCASSFWGAETQYFGPGTRLLVL.

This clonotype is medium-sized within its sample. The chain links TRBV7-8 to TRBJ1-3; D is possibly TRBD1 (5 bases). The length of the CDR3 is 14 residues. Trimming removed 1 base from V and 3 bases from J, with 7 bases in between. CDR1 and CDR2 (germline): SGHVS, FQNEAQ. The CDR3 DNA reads TGTGCCAGCAGCTTAGTGGGGGGTGGAAACACCATATATTTT. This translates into CASSLVGGGNTIYF.

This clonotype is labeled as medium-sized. The CDR3 DNA reads TGTGCCACGGCCCCCGAGAATCAGCCCCAGCATTTT. Translation gives CATAPENQPQHF. The chain joins TRBV15 to TRBJ1-5, with no clear D. Germline assignment: CDR1 LNHNV and CDR2 YYDKDF (reference sequence). Trimming left V 9 bases short and J 4 bases short, with 10 bases between. The CDR3 runs 12 residues.

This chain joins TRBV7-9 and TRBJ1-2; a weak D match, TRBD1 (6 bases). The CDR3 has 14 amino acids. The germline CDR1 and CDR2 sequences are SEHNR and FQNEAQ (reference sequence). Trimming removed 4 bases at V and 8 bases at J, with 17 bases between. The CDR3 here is CASSSWGRGDGYTF. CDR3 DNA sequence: TGTGCCAGCAGCTCTTGGGGCAGGGGTGACGGCTACACCTTC.

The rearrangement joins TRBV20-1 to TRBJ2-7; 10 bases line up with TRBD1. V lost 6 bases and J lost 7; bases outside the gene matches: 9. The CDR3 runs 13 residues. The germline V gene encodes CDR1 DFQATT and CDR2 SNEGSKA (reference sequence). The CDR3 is CSAFPGQGREQYF. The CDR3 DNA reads TGCAGTGCGTTCCCGGGACAGGGGAGGGAGCAGTACTTC.

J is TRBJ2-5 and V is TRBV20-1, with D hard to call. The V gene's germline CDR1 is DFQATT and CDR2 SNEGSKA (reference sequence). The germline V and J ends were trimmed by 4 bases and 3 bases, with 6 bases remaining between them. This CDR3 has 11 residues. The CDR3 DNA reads TGCAGTGCTATATCAAAAGAGACCCAGTACTTC. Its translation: CSAISKETQYF.

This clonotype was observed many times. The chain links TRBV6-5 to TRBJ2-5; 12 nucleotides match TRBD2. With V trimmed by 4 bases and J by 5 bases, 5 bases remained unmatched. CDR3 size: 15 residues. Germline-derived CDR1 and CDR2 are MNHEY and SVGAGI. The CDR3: CASSSTSGGWETQYF. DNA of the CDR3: TGTGCCAGCAGTTCTACTAGCGGGGGGTGGGAGACCCAGTACTTC.

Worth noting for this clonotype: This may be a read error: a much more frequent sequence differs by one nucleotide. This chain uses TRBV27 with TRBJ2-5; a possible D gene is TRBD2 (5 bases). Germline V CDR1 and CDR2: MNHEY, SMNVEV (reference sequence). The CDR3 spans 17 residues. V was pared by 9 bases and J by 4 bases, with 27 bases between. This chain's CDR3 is CASRVTIRIGGGETQYF. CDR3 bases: TGTGCCAGTAGAGTAACAATCCGGATCGGCGGAGGAGAGACCCAGTACTTC.

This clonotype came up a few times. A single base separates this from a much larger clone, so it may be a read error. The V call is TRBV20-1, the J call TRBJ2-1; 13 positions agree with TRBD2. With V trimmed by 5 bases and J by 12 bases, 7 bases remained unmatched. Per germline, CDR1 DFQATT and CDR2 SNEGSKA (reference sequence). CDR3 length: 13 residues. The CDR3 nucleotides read TGCAGTGCTGGGGGACTAGCGGGGCTCGCGCAGTTCTTC. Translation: CSAGGLAGLAQFF.